The sample holds a few counts of the clone carrying this T cell receptor beta chain. What it recognizes is unknown. This sample is part of a study of response to subunit inactivated influenza vaccine. One entry per CDR3 protein, called by TCRdb with MiXCR from the RT-PCR reads. The data hold 610,000 or so distinct CDR3 sequences, with 14% observed a single time. Findings and caveats of the study: New T cells are recruited in small numbers by each seasonal influenza vaccination, according to the authors' suggestion.

This sample comprised PBMCs from blood, obtained about 11 days after vaccination. This sequence originates from a middle-aged man who received an inactivated influenza vaccine.

CDR3 loop: CASSFSTGVNSPLHF. The CDR3 DNA reads TGTGCCAGCAGTTTCTCTACAGGGGTCAATTCACCCCTCCACTTT. The chain carries TRBV27 and TRBJ1-6, with TRBD1 matching over 7 bases. This CDR3 is built from 15 residues. Looked up from germline, CDR1 is MNHEY and CDR2 is SMNVEV (reference sequence). Trimming removed 3 bases from V and 7 bases from J; junction bases left unmatched: 6.